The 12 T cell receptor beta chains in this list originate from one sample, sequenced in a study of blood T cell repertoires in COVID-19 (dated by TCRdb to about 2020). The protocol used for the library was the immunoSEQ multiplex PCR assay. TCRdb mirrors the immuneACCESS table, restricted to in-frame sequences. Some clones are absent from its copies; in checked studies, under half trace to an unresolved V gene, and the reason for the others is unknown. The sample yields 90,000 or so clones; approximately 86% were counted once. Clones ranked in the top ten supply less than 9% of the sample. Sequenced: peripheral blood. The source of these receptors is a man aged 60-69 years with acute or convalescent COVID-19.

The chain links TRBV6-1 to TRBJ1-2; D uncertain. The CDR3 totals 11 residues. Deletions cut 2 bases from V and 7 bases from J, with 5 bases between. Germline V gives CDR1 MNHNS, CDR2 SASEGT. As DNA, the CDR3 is TGTGCCAGCAGTGAAATCGGTGGCTACACCTTC. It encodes CASSEIGGYTF.

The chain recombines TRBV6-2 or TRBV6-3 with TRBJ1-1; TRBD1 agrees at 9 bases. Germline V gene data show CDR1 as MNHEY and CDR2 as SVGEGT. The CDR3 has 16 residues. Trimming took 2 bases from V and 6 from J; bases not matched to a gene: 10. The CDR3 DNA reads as TGTGCCAGCAGTTACACGAGGGACAGGGCTTTCGCTGAAGCTTTCTTT. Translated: CASSYTRDRAFAEAFF.

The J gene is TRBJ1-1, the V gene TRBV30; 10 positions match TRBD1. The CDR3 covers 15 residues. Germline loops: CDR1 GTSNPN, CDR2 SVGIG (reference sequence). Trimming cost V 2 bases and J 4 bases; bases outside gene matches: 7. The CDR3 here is CAWSRQGARSTEAFF. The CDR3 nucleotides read TGTGCCTGGAGTAGACAGGGGGCAAGAAGCACTGAAGCTTTCTTT.

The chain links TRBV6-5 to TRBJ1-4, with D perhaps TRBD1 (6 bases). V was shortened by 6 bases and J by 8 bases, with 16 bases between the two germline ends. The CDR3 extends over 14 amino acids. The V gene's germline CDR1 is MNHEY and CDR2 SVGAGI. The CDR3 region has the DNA TGTGCCAGCAGGCGTACAGGGTTCGAGGAAAAACTGTTTTTT. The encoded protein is CASRRTGFEEKLFF.

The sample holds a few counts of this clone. CDR3 region: CASSESTGSNTGELFF. DNA of the CDR3: TGCGCCAGCAGTGAGTCGACAGGGTCGAACACCGGGGAGCTGTTTTTT. The rearrangement uses TRBV10-2 and TRBJ2-2; 7 nucleotides align to TRBD1. The CDR3 is made up of 16 amino acids. Per germline, CDR1 WSHSY and CDR2 SAAADI. V was clipped by 0 bases and J by 0 bases; unmatched bases: 1.

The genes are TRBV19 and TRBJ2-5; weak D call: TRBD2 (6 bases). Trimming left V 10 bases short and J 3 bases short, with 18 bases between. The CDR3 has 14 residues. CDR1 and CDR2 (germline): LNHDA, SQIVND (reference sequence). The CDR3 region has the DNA TGTGCCACCGCCCCGGGGGTCCGGGAAGAGACCCAGTACTTC. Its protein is CATAPGVREETQYF.

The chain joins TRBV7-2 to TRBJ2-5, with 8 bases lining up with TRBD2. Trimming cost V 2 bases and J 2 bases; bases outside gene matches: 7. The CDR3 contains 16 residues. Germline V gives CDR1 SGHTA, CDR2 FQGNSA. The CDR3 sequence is CASSLNVAGSQETQYF. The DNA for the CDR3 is TGTGCCAGCAGCTTAAATGTAGCGGGGAGTCAAGAGACCCAGTACTTC.

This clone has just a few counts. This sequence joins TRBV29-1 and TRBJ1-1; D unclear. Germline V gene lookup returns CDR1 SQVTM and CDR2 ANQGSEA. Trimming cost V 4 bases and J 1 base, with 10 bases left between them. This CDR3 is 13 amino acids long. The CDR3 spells CSVVKQKNTEAFF. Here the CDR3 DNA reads TGCAGCGTTGTGAAACAGAAGAACACTGAAGCTTTCTTT.

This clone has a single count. CDR3 coding DNA: TGTGCCAGCAGCGAGCGACAGGGGGCTTATGGCTACACCTTC. This gives the protein CASSERQGAYGYTF. The rearrangement joins TRBV11-2 to TRBJ1-2, with 10 bases identical to TRBD1. The CDR3 has 14 residues. J lost 5 bases, V lost 5 bases, and 5 bases had no gene match. CDR1 and CDR2 from the germline V gene are SGHAT and FQNNGV.

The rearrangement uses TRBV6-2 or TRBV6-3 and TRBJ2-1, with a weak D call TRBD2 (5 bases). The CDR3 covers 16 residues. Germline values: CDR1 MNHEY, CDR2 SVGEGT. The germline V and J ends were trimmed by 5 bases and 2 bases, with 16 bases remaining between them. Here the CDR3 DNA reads TGTGCCAGCAGTCTTATAGTACGGGGAACCTACAATGAGCAGTTCTTC. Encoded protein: CASSLIVRGTYNEQFF.

The CDR3 region has the DNA TGCAGCGTTGAAGAAGGGACAATGTATGGCTACACCTTC. Translated: CSVEEGTMYGYTF. The chain couples TRBV29-1 to TRBJ1-2; perhaps TRBD1 as D (6 bases). Trimming pared 0 bases from V and 5 bases from J, leaving 10 bases between. Germline-derived CDR1 and CDR2 are SQVTM and ANQGSEA. The CDR3 loop spans 13 amino acids.

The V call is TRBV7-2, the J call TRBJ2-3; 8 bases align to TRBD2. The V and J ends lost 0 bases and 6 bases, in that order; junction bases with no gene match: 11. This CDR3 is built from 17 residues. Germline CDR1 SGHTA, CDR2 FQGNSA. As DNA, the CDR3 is TGTGCCAGCAGCTTAGCGCTGGGTAGCGGGGCGAGGGATACGCAGTATTTT. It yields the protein CASSLALGSGARDTQYF.